These 22 T cell receptor beta chains were all obtained from the same sample, sequenced in a study of blood T cell repertoires in COVID-19. Profiled with immunoSEQ multiplex PCR; TCRdb holds only in-frame clones, not every one. Of 150,000 or so clones in the sample, 74% were seen once. Material for sequencing was peripheral blood. The receptors originated from a woman of 80 years or more with acute or convalescent COVID-19.

The chain is built from TRBV27 and TRBJ2-7; TRBD1 matches 7 bases. The CDR3 covers 14 residues. The germline V gene encodes CDR1 MNHEY and CDR2 SMNVEV (reference sequence). V shed 1 base, J shed 4 bases, and the junction held 4 bases outside the gene matches. The chain's CDR3 is CASSLWGQSYEQYF. CDR3 sequence (DNA): TGTGCCAGCAGTTTATGGGGACAGTCGTACGAGCAGTACTTC.

The chain combines TRBV6-5 with TRBJ1-6, with D perhaps matching TRBD1 (6 bases). CDR1 and CDR2 from the germline V gene are MNHEY and SVGAGI. Trimming shortened V by 6 bases and J by 7 bases, and 13 bases separated the two germline ends. This CDR3 region has 14 residues. CDR3 sequence reads: CASSQVQGNSPLHF. The CDR3 bases are TGTGCCAGCAGCCAGGTCCAGGGGAATTCACCCCTCCACTTT.

The rearrangement joins TRBV5-4 to TRBJ2-1; TRBD2 aligns across 14 bases. J lost 16 bases, V lost 4 bases, and 16 bases had no gene match. From germline, CDR1 is SGHNT and CDR2 YYREEE (reference sequence). The CDR3 sequence is 16 residues long. The CDR3 is CASSVGTSGSSYNVFF. CDR3 sequence (DNA): TGTGCCAGCAGCGTAGGGACTAGCGGGAGCTCCTACAATGTTTTCTTC.

The V call is TRBV3-1 (or the pseudogene TRBV3-2), the J call TRBJ2-3; D is possibly TRBD2 (6 bases). This CDR3 spans 14 amino acids. Germline loops: CDR1 LGHDT, CDR2 YNNKEL (reference sequence). With 0 bases removed from V and 7 bases from J, the gap between germline ends came to 11 bases. The CDR3 bases are TGTGCCAGCAGCCAAGACGGGGGACTGAATACGCAGTATTTT. The encoded protein is CASSQDGGLNTQYF.

V is TRBV28 and J is TRBJ2-1; D is undetermined. The CDR3 length is 13 residues. Per the germline V gene, CDR1 is MDHEN and CDR2 is SYDVKM. Deletions cut 6 bases from V and 4 bases from J, with 10 bases between. This CDR3 is CASSLHGYNEQFF. The CDR3 nucleotides are TGTGCCAGCAGCCTTCACGGTTACAATGAGCAGTTCTTC.

CDR3 sequence reads: CASSLRGLGGYTF. The DNA of the CDR3 is TGTGCCAGCAGTTTACGAGGGTTAGGGGGCTACACCTTC. The chain employs TRBV28 and TRBJ1-2; D is undetermined. The ends were cut back, 2 bases at V and 8 bases at J, with 12 bases in the middle. Germline V gene lookup returns CDR1 MDHEN and CDR2 SYDVKM. The CDR3 is 13 residues long.

The chain links TRBV24-1 to TRBJ2-2; D might be TRBD2 (6 bases). Germline CDR1 is KGHDR and CDR2 is SFDVKD. This CDR3 comprises 16 residues. V was trimmed by 3 bases and J by 2 bases, leaving 12 bases between them. The CDR3 DNA sequence: TGTGCCACCAGTGATCTGCGGGACGCAAACACCGGGGAGCTGTTTTTT. It codes for CATSDLRDANTGELFF.

The chain links TRBV6-6 to TRBJ1-4; D is unresolved. The germline V gene encodes CDR1 MNHNY and CDR2 SVGAGI (reference sequence). The CDR3 consists of 18 residues. V lost 5 bases, J lost 0 bases, and 19 bases lay in between. CDR3 sequence reads: CASSPRTGAVSTNEKLFF. The CDR3 nucleotides read TGTGCCAGCAGTCCCCGGACGGGAGCCGTCTCAACTAATGAAAAACTGTTTTTT.

CDR3 residues: CASSLWAGKGEQYF. In DNA, the CDR3 is TGTGCCAGCAGTTTATGGGCAGGGAAAGGCGAGCAGTACTTC. The chain links TRBV27 to TRBJ2-7, with D perhaps TRBD1 (5 bases). CDR1 MNHEY and CDR2 SMNVEV come from the germline V gene (reference sequence). CDR3 length equals 14 residues. The V and J ends lost 1 base and 6 bases respectively, with 13 bases between them.

The chain uses TRBV6-2 or TRBV6-3 and TRBJ2-1; TRBD2 agrees at 7 bases. Germline V CDR1 and CDR2: MNHEY, SVGEGT. J lost 7 bases, V lost 2 bases, and 8 bases had no gene match. The length of the CDR3 is 15 residues. The CDR3 DNA is TGTGCCAGCAGTTACGAGGTGCGGGAGAGGAATGAGCAGTTCTTC. Encoded protein: CASSYEVRERNEQFF.

The gene calls are TRBV7-9 and TRBJ2-3, with D uncertain. Trimming took 8 bases from V and 6 from J, leaving 6 bases between them. The CDR3 totals 10 residues. Germline V gene sequence: CDR1 SEHNR, CDR2 FQNEAQ (reference sequence). The CDR3 loop is CASALDTQYF. In DNA form, the CDR3 reads TGTGCCAGCGCGCTCGATACGCAGTATTTT.

J is TRBJ2-2 and V is TRBV7-2; D possibly corresponds to TRBD2 (6 bases). V was trimmed by 5 bases and J by 1 base, leaving 8 bases between them. The CDR3 has 14 amino acids. Looked up from germline, CDR1 is SGHTA and CDR2 is FQGNSA. The CDR3 nucleotides are TGTGCCAGCAGCCATAGCGGGAACACCGGGGAGCTGTTTTTT. As protein: CASSHSGNTGELFF.

The chain is built from TRBV28 and TRBJ2-1, with a tentative D call TRBD2 (7 bases). Germline V gene lookup returns CDR1 MDHEN and CDR2 SYDVKM. This CDR3 region has 15 residues. V was shortened by 7 bases and J by 2 bases, with 15 bases between the two germline ends. CDR3 nucleotides: TGTGCCAGCAACCGGGGGGCAGAAGCCTACAATGAGCAGTTCTTC. This gives the protein CASNRGAEAYNEQFF.

The sample holds a few counts of this clone. The V gene is TRBV19, the J gene TRBJ1-6; D possibly corresponds to TRBD1 (6 bases). Trimming cost V 8 bases and J 10 bases, with 12 bases left between them. The length of the CDR3 is 12 residues. The germline V gene has CDR1 LNHDA and CDR2 SQIVND (reference sequence). The CDR3 loop is CASANRGSPLHF. CDR3 sequence (DNA): TGTGCCAGTGCGAATAGGGGGTCACCCCTCCACTTT.

CDR3 sequence (DNA): TGTGCCAGCAGTTTAAGTGCTGCGGTAGGCTACACCTTC. Translation: CASSLSAAVGYTF. This chain uses TRBV28 with TRBJ1-2; D is unclear. Trimming stripped 2 bases from V and 8 bases from J, with 12 bases between. The germline gives CDR1 MDHEN, CDR2 SYDVKM. This CDR3 region has 13 residues.

The CDR3 nucleotides read TGCGCCAGCAGCTTCCGGTTGCGGACTGAAGCTTTCTTT. Translating gives CASSFRLRTEAFF. The chain links TRBV5-1 to TRBJ1-1; D gene uncertain. Germline V gene sequence: CDR1 SGHRS, CDR2 YFSETQ. Trimming removed 2 bases at V and 5 bases at J, with 10 bases between. This CDR3 is 13 amino acids long.

This rearrangement joins TRBV4-1 to TRBJ2-1, with 9 positions matching TRBD2. There are 16 residues in the CDR3. The junction had 9 bases not matched to a gene; V was cut back by 3 bases and J by 6 bases. Germline CDR1 reads MGHRA; CDR2 reads YSYEKL. The CDR3 coding sequence is TGCGCCAGCAGCCACTCTAGCGGGGCGGGCCGCAATGAGCAGTTCTTC. It specifies CASSHSSGAGRNEQFF.

This chain links TRBV27 with TRBJ2-5, with D unresolved. CDR3 size: 15 residues. V shed 3 bases and J shed 0 bases, with 11 bases lying between them. Germline CDR1 is MNHEY and CDR2 is SMNVEV (reference sequence). CDR3 sequence: CASSFYSMNQETQYF. CDR3 sequence (DNA): TGTGCCAGCAGTTTTTACAGCATGAACCAAGAGACCCAGTACTTC.

The chain is built from TRBV7-2 and TRBJ1-2, with 7 bases lining up with TRBD1. This CDR3 has 15 residues. Trimming at V came to 2 bases and at J to 0 bases, leaving 3 bases not matched to a gene. Germline CDR1 reads SGHTA; CDR2 reads FQGNSA. The chain's CDR3 is CASSLIQGANYGYTF. In DNA, the CDR3 is TGTGCCAGCAGCTTAATTCAGGGGGCTAACTATGGCTACACCTTC.

The chain employs TRBV3-1 (or the pseudogene TRBV3-2) and TRBJ1-6; tentatively, D is TRBD1 (5 bases). CDR1 is LGHDT and CDR2 is YNNKEL in the germline V gene (reference sequence). The CDR3 is 14 amino acids. Trimming pared 4 bases from V and 10 bases from J, leaving 14 bases between. The CDR3 DNA is TGTGCCAGCAGCCCCGCTCAGGGAAGGTCACCCCTCCACTTT. It specifies CASSPAQGRSPLHF.

In its sample, this clone was seen once. CDR3: CASSYSKKREDYEQYF. The CDR3, as DNA: TGTGCCAGCAGTTACTCGAAAAAGCGGGAGGACTACGAGCAGTACTTC. V is TRBV6-6 and J is TRBJ2-7; TRBD2 matches 9 bases. After removal of 0 bases from V and 3 bases from J, the junction contained 6 bases not matched to a gene. The CDR3 contains 16 residues. Germline loops: CDR1 MNHNY, CDR2 SVGAGI (reference sequence).

The chain combines TRBV29-1 with TRBJ2-3, with 10 bases lining up with TRBD1. The germline V gene encodes CDR1 SQVTM and CDR2 ANQGSEA. The CDR3 is 14 residues long. Unmatched junction bases numbered 5, after V lost 3 bases and J lost 5 bases. Here the CDR3 reads CSVDRTGGLDTQYF. The DNA of the CDR3 is TGCAGCGTTGACCGGACAGGGGGTTTAGATACGCAGTATTTT.